This TCR beta chain was captured in a study of long-term antiretroviral therapy in people with HIV. In the United States, treatment was given to all participants with HIV. immunoSEQ v3.0 was run at survey level. The method was immunoSEQ multiplex PCR; TCRdb's version includes in-frame clones alone and lacks a portion of them. The data contain tens of thousands of clones, about 80% of them seen just once; the ten biggest clones take up around 3%. CDR1 is SGHTA, CDR2 FQGTGA, per germline. Trimming left V 3 bases short and J 0 bases short, with 9 bases between. This CDR3 comprises 15 residues. The source material was unsorted PBMCs, sampled 0.8 years after starting antiretroviral therapy. This receptor was obtained from a woman under 30 with HIV. V is TRBV7-3 and J is TRBJ2-1, with D possibly TRBD1 on 6 matching bases. CDR3 loop: CASSFGTNSYNEQFF. In nucleotides, the CDR3 is TGTGCCAGCAGCTTCGGGACAAACTCCTACAATGAGCAGTTCTTC.